This entry lists 23 T cell receptor beta chains sequenced from one sample in a study of blood T cells in healthy people across ages. The use of a sample-barcoded 5' primer and a J-beta primer mix characterized a second PCR of 7 to 11 cycles. TCRdb fed the 5' RACE reads into MiXCR, producing one record per CDR3 protein. In the table there are around 1,900,000 distinct CDR3 sequences, 35% to 50% of which are singletons. Source material: blood. The origin of the receptors is a human donor in good health.

This chain joins TRBV11-1 and TRBJ2-1; D perhaps matches TRBD1 (6 bases). This CDR3 has 15 amino acids. Germline V gene data show CDR1 as SGHAT and CDR2 as FQDESV (reference sequence). V shed 1 base and J shed 9 bases, with 16 bases lying between them. The CDR3 nucleotides are TGTGCCAGCAGCTTAGGTCGTCTAAGACAGGCTGAGCAGTTCTTC. Translated: CASSLGRLRQAEQFF.

V and J are TRBV7-8 and TRBJ2-5, with a possible D match to TRBD1 (5 bases). The J call may be wrong; the DNA end is better matched by TRBJ2-7. Germline CDR1 is SGHVS and CDR2 is FQNEAQ. This CDR3 region has 12 residues. CDR3 sequence (DNA): TGTGCCAGCAGCATGACAGATAACGAGCAGTACTTC. This codes for CASSMTDNEQYF.

On this clonotype: Relative to the germline gene, one junction end is altered; a read error may explain this. The CDR3 sequence: CASRTGNRPQHF. The CDR3, as DNA: TGTGCCAGCAGGACGGGAAATCGGCCCCAGCATTTT. V and J are TRBV6-5 and TRBJ1-5; D not resolved. CDR3 length equals 12 residues. Germline V gives CDR1 MNHEY, CDR2 SVGAGI.

The rearrangement links TRBV20-1 to TRBJ2-1; TRBD2 matches at 9 bases. This CDR3 spans 14 amino acids. Per germline, CDR1 DFQATT and CDR2 SNEGSKA (reference sequence). Germline trimming cut 5 bases from V and 9 bases from J; bases unmatched to any gene: 11. The CDR3 bases are TGCAGTGCTGGCGCGGGAGCGGGGGGAGTTGAGCAGTTCTTC. Its translation is CSAGAGAGGVEQFF.

The V call is TRBV6-1, the J call TRBJ2-2, with D possibly TRBD1 on 6 matching bases. The germline V and J ends were trimmed by 4 bases and 8 bases, with 11 bases remaining between them. The CDR3 consists of 13 residues. Germline CDR1 is MNHNS and CDR2 is SASEGT. Written as DNA, the CDR3 is TGTGCCAGCAGTGGGACAGTTGAAGGGGAGCTGTTTTTT. Amino acids: CASSGTVEGELFF.

This clonotype was observed once. The chain combines TRBV3-1 with TRBJ1-4; D is unclear. Germline V gene sequence: CDR1 LGHDT, CDR2 YNNKEL (reference sequence). The CDR3 is made up of 13 amino acids. Between the trimmed V and J ends, which lost 4 bases and 7 bases, there was a span of 10 bases. The CDR3 coding sequence is TGTGCCAGCAGCCCGCCTCTGGGTGAAAAACTGTTTTTT. It codes for CASSPPLGEKLFF.

J is TRBJ2-7 and V is TRBV6-2 or TRBV6-3, with 7 bases identical to TRBD2. The J segment lost 2 bases and the V segment lost 5 bases, leaving 9 bases of the junction unmatched. The CDR3 is 15 residues long. Per germline, CDR1 MNHEY and CDR2 SVGEGT. Here the CDR3 reads CASSSRSGETYEQYF. The DNA for the CDR3 is TGTGCCAGCAGTAGTAGGAGCGGGGAGACCTACGAGCAGTACTTC.

The chain has TRBV28 and TRBJ2-4, with 7 bases identical to TRBD1. J lost 13 bases, V lost 3 bases, and 18 bases had no gene match. The CDR3 extends over 16 amino acids. The germline V gene has CDR1 MDHEN and CDR2 SYDVKM. CDR3 nucleotides: TGTGCCAGCAGTTTCTATTCCGGGACAGCTTACAATGAGCAGTACTTC. Translating it yields CASSFYSGTAYNEQYF.

This chain links TRBV28 with TRBJ1-5; 9 bases agree with TRBD1. Germline CDR1 MDHEN, CDR2 SYDVKM. After removal of 8 bases from V and 7 bases from J, the junction contained 6 bases not matched to a gene. This CDR3 region has 13 residues. CDR3 region: CASGTGPGQPQHF. The DNA of the CDR3 is TGTGCCAGCGGGACAGGGCCCGGCCAGCCCCAGCATTTT.

This sequence joins TRBV7-2 and TRBJ2-3; maybe TRBD2 (7 bases). The ends were cut back, 5 bases at V and 6 bases at J, with 21 bases in the middle. CDR1 SGHTA and CDR2 FQGNSA come from the germline V gene. The CDR3 sequence is 16 residues long. For the CDR3, the DNA is TGTGCCAGCAGCCCCGAGGGGGGGTTGGGTGTTGATACGCAGTATTTT. This encodes CASSPEGGLGVDTQYF.

The chain recombines TRBV2 with TRBJ2-7; no clear D. CDR3 length equals 13 residues. CDR1 SNHLY and CDR2 FYNNEI come from the germline V gene. The ends were cut back, 2 bases at V and 6 bases at J, with 11 bases in the middle. Here the CDR3 reads CASSEWAVGEQYF. CDR3 coding DNA: TGTGCCAGCAGTGAATGGGCGGTTGGCGAGCAGTACTTC.

This clonotype came up once. This sequence joins TRBV12-5 and TRBJ1-1; TRBD1 is a possible D gene (5 bases). Looked up from germline, CDR1 is LGHNT and CDR2 is FRNRAP. The CDR3 sequence is 13 residues long. Trimming stripped 5 bases from V and 1 base from J, with 8 bases between. The CDR3 loop reads CASGLGENTEAFF. The CDR3 DNA reads TGTGCTAGTGGTCTGGGGGAGAACACTGAAGCTTTCTTT.

Ten or more counts support this clonotype. The rearrangement uses TRBV29-1 and TRBJ2-3; D possibly corresponds to TRBD2 (6 bases). Germline values: CDR1 SQVTM, CDR2 ANQGSEA. Trimming stripped 5 bases from V and 4 bases from J, with 19 bases between. This CDR3 spans 15 amino acids. CDR3 in amino acids: CSVKEAAGFADTQYF. For the CDR3, the DNA is TGCAGCGTTAAGGAGGCAGCGGGTTTTGCAGATACGCAGTATTTT.

The rearrangement joins TRBV18 to TRBJ2-5; TRBD2 matches at 10 bases. The CDR3 has 15 amino acids. V lost 4 bases and J lost 7; bases outside the gene matches: 9. CDR1 is KGHSH and CDR2 is LQKENI in the germline V gene. The CDR3, as DNA: TGTGCCAGCTCACTGGGACTAGCGAGTGGTGGGACCCAGTACTTC. This encodes CASSLGLASGGTQYF.

This clonotype has a handful of counts. A much larger clone lies a single base off, so this may be a read error. V is TRBV12-3 or TRBV12-4 and J is TRBJ2-2; the D is unclear. V was shortened by 6 bases and J by 4 bases, with 6 bases between the two germline ends. The CDR3 loop spans 12 amino acids. This chain's CDR3 is CASRVGTGELFF. CDR3 bases: TGTGCCAGCAGGGTCGGCACCGGGGAGCTGTTTTTT.

The rearrangement links TRBV20-1 to TRBJ2-3; 7 bases match TRBD2. Germline V lookup: CDR1 DFQATT, CDR2 SNEGSKA (reference sequence). The CDR3 runs to 12 residues. The V segment lost 6 bases and the J segment 7 bases; nucleotides outside the gene matches: 7. The CDR3 spells CSAERGENTQYF. As DNA, the CDR3 is TGCAGTGCGGAGCGGGGTGAGAATACGCAGTATTTT.

The chain joins TRBV12-3 or TRBV12-4 to TRBJ1-6; D is unresolved. The CDR3 length is 15 residues. V was clipped by 6 bases and J by 0 bases, with 9 bases between them. Written as DNA, the CDR3 is TGTGCCAGCAGGGCTCCCGGCTCCTATAATTCACCCCTCCACTTT. Its protein is CASRAPGSYNSPLHF.

V gene TRBV20-1 combines with J gene TRBJ1-5; 7 bases agree with TRBD1. The CDR3 consists of 14 residues. J lost 3 bases, V lost 5 bases, and 7 bases had no gene match. Looked up from germline, CDR1 is DFQATT and CDR2 is SNEGSKA (reference sequence). The CDR3 here is CSAGRGQTNQPQHF. For the CDR3, the DNA is TGCAGTGCTGGTAGGGGACAGACCAATCAGCCCCAGCATTTT.

This clonotype has a handful of counts. The J gene is TRBJ1-2, the V gene TRBV20-1; 9 nucleotides match TRBD1. V lost 0 bases to trimming and J lost 10 bases; unmatched junction nucleotides: 9. Germline values: CDR1 DFQATT, CDR2 SNEGSKA (reference sequence). The CDR3 contains 14 residues. The CDR3 protein is CSARDRTGAAFYTF. In nucleotides, the CDR3 is TGCAGTGCTAGAGACCGGACAGGGGCCGCTTTCTACACCTTC.

This chain connects TRBV18 to TRBJ2-3; D unclear. CDR3 length: 14 amino acids. Germline CDR1 reads KGHSH; CDR2 reads LQKENI. Trimming took 3 bases from V and 2 from J, leaving 9 bases between them. CDR3 DNA sequence: TGTGCCAGCTCACCGCGCCAGAACACAGATACGCAGTATTTT. Translation: CASSPRQNTDTQYF.

This clonotype showed up just a few times. V usage is TRBV7-2 and J usage is TRBJ1-1; D is uncertain. This CDR3 is 14 amino acids long. V was cut by 3 bases and J by 11 bases, with 19 bases left in between. Germline CDR1 and CDR2: SGHTA and FQGNSA. The CDR3, as DNA: TGTGCCAGCAGCTTTATGGCCCCGAGTTTTGGGGCTTTCTTT. This encodes CASSFMAPSFGAFF.

A note on this clonotype: Relative to the germline gene, one junction end is altered; a read error may explain this. This sequence joins TRBV7-8 and TRBJ2-1; 8 nucleotides agree with TRBD2. Germline assignment: CDR1 SGHVS and CDR2 FQNEAQ. The CDR3 covers 16 residues. In nucleotides, the CDR3 is TGTGCCAGCAGCTTAGAGGGGGTAGGACTAGCCGATGAGCAATTCTTC. Encoded protein: CASSLEGVGLADEQFF.

This chain connects TRBV29-1 to TRBJ2-7; D might be TRBD2 (6 bases). The CDR3 has 13 residues. Between the trimmed V and J ends, which lost 4 bases and 9 bases, there was a span of 19 bases. Germline CDR1 reads SQVTM; CDR2 reads ANQGSEA. CDR3 nucleotides: TGCAGCGTTGGACTAGACGGATCCTCTGGGCAGTACTTC. This codes for CSVGLDGSSGQYF.